The 17 T cell receptor beta chains below come from one sample, sequenced in a study of T cell responses to AZD1222 COVID-19 vaccine. Only in-frame clones appear in the TCRdb table, and some are missing; sequencing was by immunoSEQ multiplex PCR. The sample holds about 210,000 clones, 92% seen once. This specimen consisted of peripheral blood, obtained on day 0 of AZD1222 vaccination. Every receptor here comes from an adult in good health.

The CDR3 DNA reads TGTGCCAGCTCACCACCGGGACAGGGAGGGAGGGCTTTCTTT. It specifies CASSPPGQGGRAFF. The chain carries TRBV18 and TRBJ1-1; 9 nucleotides align to TRBD1. This CDR3 has 14 residues. J lost 11 bases, V lost 0 bases, and 7 bases had no gene match. From germline, CDR1 is KGHSH and CDR2 LQKENI.

The rearrangement links TRBV11-2 to TRBJ1-1, with 11 bases that match TRBD1. Trimming cost V 4 bases and J 5 bases; bases outside gene matches: 6. CDR3 size: 15 residues. Looked up from germline, CDR1 is SGHAT and CDR2 is FQNNGV. The CDR3 spells CASSSRTGGGTEAFF. CDR3 coding DNA: TGTGCCAGCAGCTCCCGGACAGGGGGCGGAACTGAAGCTTTCTTT.

The genes are TRBV10-3 and TRBJ2-7; a weak D match, TRBD2 (6 bases). The V end lost 8 bases, the J end lost 7 bases, and 12 bases lay between the germline ends. There are 11 residues in the CDR3. Germline-derived CDR1 and CDR2 are ENHRY and SYGVKD. The CDR3 DNA reads TGTGCCATCGCGATGCGGGATGAGCAGTACTTC. It encodes CAIAMRDEQYF.

The V gene is TRBV3-1 (or the pseudogene TRBV3-2), the J gene TRBJ2-5; D gene ambiguous. Between the trimmed V and J ends, which lost 3 bases and 5 bases, there was a span of 13 bases. The CDR3 consists of 14 residues. Germline V gives CDR1 LGHDT, CDR2 YNNKEL (reference sequence). CDR3 loop: CASSHVGLGETQYF. The CDR3 nucleotides read TGTGCCAGCAGCCACGTTGGGCTGGGGGAGACCCAGTACTTC.

This chain connects TRBV6-6 to TRBJ2-3; D perhaps matches TRBD1 (5 bases). Germline CDR1 and CDR2: MNHNY and SVGAGI (reference sequence). Trimming cost V 7 bases and J 2 bases, with 10 bases left between them. CDR3 length: 13 amino acids. The CDR3 spells CASTDRFTDTQYF. The CDR3 DNA is TGTGCCAGCACCGACAGATTCACAGATACGCAGTATTTT.

The chain recombines TRBV12-3 or TRBV12-4 with TRBJ2-7; D is possibly TRBD1 (5 bases). The CDR3 consists of 13 residues. The V and J ends lost 6 bases and 1 base respectively, with 10 bases between them. DNA for the CDR3: TGTGCCAGCAGAAAAGACAGTTCCTACGAGCAGTACTTC. Protein sequence: CASRKDSSYEQYF.

V is TRBV4-1 and J is TRBJ2-5; 7 bases match TRBD2. The CDR3 loop spans 16 amino acids. V dropped 1 base and J dropped 1; count of bases not matched to a gene: 6. The germline gives CDR1 MGHRA, CDR2 YSYEKL. The CDR3 DNA follows: TGCGCCAGCAGCCAAGGGCCAGCGGGGAGCCAAGAGACCCAGTACTTC. It codes for CASSQGPAGSQETQYF.

The chain employs TRBV3-1 (or the pseudogene TRBV3-2) and TRBJ1-5; D not resolved. Between the trimmed V and J ends, which lost 1 base and 7 bases, there was a span of 8 bases. The CDR3 length is 13 residues. Germline V gives CDR1 LGHDT, CDR2 YNNKEL (reference sequence). The CDR3 loop reads CASSQGLGQPQHF. In DNA, the CDR3 is TGTGCCAGCAGCCAAGGTCTCGGGCAGCCCCAGCATTTT.

This chain connects TRBV5-1 to TRBJ2-5; 10 bases fit TRBD2. V lost 4 bases and J lost 5; bases outside the gene matches: 8. The CDR3 runs 15 residues. CDR1 and CDR2 (germline): SGHRS, YFSETQ. CDR3 protein: CASSIGLAGAETQYF. CDR3 in DNA: TGCGCCAGCAGCATCGGTCTAGCGGGGGCCGAGACCCAGTACTTC.

This rearrangement joins TRBV15 to TRBJ1-2; D gene unclear. CDR1 is LNHNV and CDR2 is YYDKDF in the germline V gene (reference sequence). CDR3 length: 16 amino acids. Deletions cut 0 bases from V and 4 bases from J, with 15 bases between. The DNA for the CDR3 is TGTGCCACCAGCAGAGAAGGGCGGGCAGCCCCCTATGGCTACACCTTC. Protein sequence: CATSREGRAAPYGYTF.

The CDR3 DNA sequence: TGTGCCAGCAGCCAAGGAGCGGGGACTTACACAGATACGCAGTATTTT. The encoded protein is CASSQGAGTYTDTQYF. V usage is TRBV3-1 (or the pseudogene TRBV3-2) and J usage is TRBJ2-3, with 7 bases aligning to TRBD2. The V gene's germline CDR1 is LGHDT and CDR2 YNNKEL (reference sequence). The CDR3 sequence is 16 residues long. The ends lost 1 base at V and 2 bases at J; junction bases unmatched: 6.

The rearrangement links TRBV7-9 to TRBJ2-7; D possibly corresponds to TRBD1 (5 bases). The CDR3 is 15 amino acids. The V gene's germline CDR1 is SEHNR and CDR2 FQNEAQ (reference sequence). Trimming shortened V by 4 bases and J by 5 bases, and 18 bases separated the two germline ends. CDR3 coding DNA: TGTGCCAGCAGCTCTACGACAGACCATCCCAACGAGCAGTACTTC. Protein sequence: CASSSTTDHPNEQYF.

V gene TRBV5-1 combines with J gene TRBJ1-2; 7 bases line up with TRBD1. The CDR3 contains 14 residues. Germline V CDR1 and CDR2: SGHRS, YFSETQ. Unmatched junction bases numbered 10, after V lost 3 bases and J lost 8 bases. This CDR3 is CASSWVGGVLGYTF. CDR3 DNA: TGCGCCAGCAGCTGGGTAGGGGGCGTCCTCGGCTACACCTTC.

The V call is TRBV29-1, the J call TRBJ2-3; D perhaps matches TRBD2 (6 bases). Germline V gives CDR1 SQVTM, CDR2 ANQGSEA. This CDR3 is built from 15 residues. The V end lost 4 bases, the J end lost 3 bases, and 17 bases lay between the germline ends. CDR3 DNA sequence: TGCAGCGTTGCGGGTACAAGGGGAGGTACAGATACGCAGTATTTT. Its translation: CSVAGTRGGTDTQYF.

This clone occurred a few times. This chain joins TRBV9 and TRBJ2-5, with 8 bases aligning to TRBD2. V dropped 4 bases and J dropped 5; count of bases not matched to a gene: 19. CDR3 length equals 18 residues. Germline assignment: CDR1 SGDLS and CDR2 YYNGEE. The CDR3 loop reads CASSSPTKERGWFETQYF. The CDR3, as DNA: TGTGCCAGCAGCTCCCCCACGAAGGAGCGGGGGTGGTTTGAGACCCAGTACTTC.

Concerning this clone itself: The identical CDR3 is also encoded by other nucleotide sequences in the sample. V and J are TRBV18 and TRBJ1-2; 11 nucleotides match TRBD1. The CDR3 sequence is 13 residues long. Trimming removed 6 bases from V and 8 bases from J; junction bases left unmatched: 5. Looked up from germline, CDR1 is KGHSH and CDR2 is LQKENI. The CDR3 nucleotides read TGTGCCAGCTCTCGTCGGGACAGGGGGGGCTACACCTTC. Residues: CASSRRDRGGYTF.

This clone showed up just once. This chain joins TRBV3-1 (or the pseudogene TRBV3-2) and TRBJ2-7; no firm D call. Germline values: CDR1 LGHDT, CDR2 YNNKEL (reference sequence). The CDR3 consists of 14 residues. V shed 1 base and J shed 4 bases, with 11 bases lying between them. In DNA, the CDR3 is TGTGCCAGCAGCCAAGTACCCACAGAATACGAGCAGTACTTC. Translation gives CASSQVPTEYEQYF.